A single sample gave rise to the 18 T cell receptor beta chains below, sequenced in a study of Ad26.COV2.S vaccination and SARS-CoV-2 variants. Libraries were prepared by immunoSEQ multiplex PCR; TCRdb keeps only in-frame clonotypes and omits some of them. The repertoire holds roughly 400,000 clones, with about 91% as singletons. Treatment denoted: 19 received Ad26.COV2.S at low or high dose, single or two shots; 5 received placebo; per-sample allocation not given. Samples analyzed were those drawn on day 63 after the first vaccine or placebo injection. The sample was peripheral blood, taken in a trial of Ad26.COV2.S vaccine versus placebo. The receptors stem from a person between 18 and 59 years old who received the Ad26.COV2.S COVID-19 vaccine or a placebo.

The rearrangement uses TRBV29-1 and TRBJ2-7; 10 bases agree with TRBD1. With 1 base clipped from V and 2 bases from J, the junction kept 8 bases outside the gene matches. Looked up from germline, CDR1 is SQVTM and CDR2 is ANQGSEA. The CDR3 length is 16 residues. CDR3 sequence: CSVEGRPGQGPYEQYF. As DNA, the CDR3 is TGCAGCGTTGAAGGCCGACCGGGACAGGGGCCCTACGAGCAGTACTTC.

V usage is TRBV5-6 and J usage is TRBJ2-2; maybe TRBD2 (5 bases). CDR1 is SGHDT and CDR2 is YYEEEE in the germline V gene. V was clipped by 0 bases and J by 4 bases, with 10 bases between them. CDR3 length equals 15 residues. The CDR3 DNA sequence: TGTGCCAGCAGCTTGGCACTAGAGTTCACCGGGGAGCTGTTTTTT. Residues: CASSLALEFTGELFF.

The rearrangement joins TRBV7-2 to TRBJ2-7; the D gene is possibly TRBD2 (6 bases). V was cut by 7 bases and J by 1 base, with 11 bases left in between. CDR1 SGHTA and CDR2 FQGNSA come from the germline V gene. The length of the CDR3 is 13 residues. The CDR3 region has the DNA TGTGCCAGCATGGGACTGGAATCCTACGAGCAGTACTTC. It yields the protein CASMGLESYEQYF.

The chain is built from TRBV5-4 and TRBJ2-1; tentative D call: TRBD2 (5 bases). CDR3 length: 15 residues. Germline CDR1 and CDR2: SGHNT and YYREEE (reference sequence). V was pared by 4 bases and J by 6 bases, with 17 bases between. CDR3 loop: CASSPDLEMGNEQFF. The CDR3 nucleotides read TGTGCCAGCAGCCCGGACTTGGAGATGGGCAATGAGCAGTTCTTC. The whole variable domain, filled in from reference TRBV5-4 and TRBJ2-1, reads ETGVTQSPTHLIKTRGQQVTLRCSSQSGHNTVSWYQQALGQGPQFIFQYYREEENGRGNFPPRFSGLQFPNYSSELNVNALELDDSALYLCASSPDLEMGNEQFFGPGTRLTVL.

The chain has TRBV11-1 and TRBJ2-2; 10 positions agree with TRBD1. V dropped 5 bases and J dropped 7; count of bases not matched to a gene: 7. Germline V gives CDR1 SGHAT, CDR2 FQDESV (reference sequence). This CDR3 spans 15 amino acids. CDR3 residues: CASSDRDRGIGELFF. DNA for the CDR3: TGTGCCAGCAGCGACCGGGACAGGGGAATCGGGGAGCTGTTTTTT.

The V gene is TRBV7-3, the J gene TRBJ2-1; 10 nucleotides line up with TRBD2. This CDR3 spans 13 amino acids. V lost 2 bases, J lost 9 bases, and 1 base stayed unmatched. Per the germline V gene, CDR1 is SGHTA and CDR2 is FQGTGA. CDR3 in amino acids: CASSLQREGEQFF. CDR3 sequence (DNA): TGTGCCAGCAGCTTACAGCGGGAGGGTGAGCAGTTCTTC. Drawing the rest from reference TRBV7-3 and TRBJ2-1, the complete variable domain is GAGVSQTPSNKVTEKGKYVELRCDPISGHTALYWYRQSLGQGPEFLIYFQGTGAADDSGLPNDRFFAVRPEGSVSTLKIQRTERGDSAVYLCASSLQREGEQFFGPGTRLTVL.

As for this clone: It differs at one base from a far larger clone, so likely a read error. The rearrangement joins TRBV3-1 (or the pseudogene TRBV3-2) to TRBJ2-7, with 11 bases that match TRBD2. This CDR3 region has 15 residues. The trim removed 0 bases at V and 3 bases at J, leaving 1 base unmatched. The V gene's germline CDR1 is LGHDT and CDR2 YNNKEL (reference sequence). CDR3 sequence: CASSQDTSGSYEQYF. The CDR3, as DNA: TGTGCCAGCAGCCAAGATACTAGCGGGAGCTACGAGCAGTACTTC.

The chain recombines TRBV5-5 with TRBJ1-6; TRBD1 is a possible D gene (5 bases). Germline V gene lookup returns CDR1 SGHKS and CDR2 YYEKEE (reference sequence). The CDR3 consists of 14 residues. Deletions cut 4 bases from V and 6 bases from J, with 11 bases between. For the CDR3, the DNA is TGTGCCAGCAGCCGGGACGTCTTTAATTCACCCCTCCACTTT. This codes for CASSRDVFNSPLHF.

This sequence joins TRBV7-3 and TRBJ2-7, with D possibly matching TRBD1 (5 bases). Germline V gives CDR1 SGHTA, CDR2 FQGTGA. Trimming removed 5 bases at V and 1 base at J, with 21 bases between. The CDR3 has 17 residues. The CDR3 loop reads CASSPTAQAQGSYEQYF. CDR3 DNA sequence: TGTGCCAGCAGCCCCACCGCCCAGGCCCAGGGATCCTACGAGCAGTACTTC.

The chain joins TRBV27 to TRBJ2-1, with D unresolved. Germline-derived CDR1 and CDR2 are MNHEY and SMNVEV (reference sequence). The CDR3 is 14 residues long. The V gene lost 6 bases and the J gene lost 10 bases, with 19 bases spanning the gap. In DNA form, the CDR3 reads TGTGCCAGCAGCCTAGGCGCCCTGACGGAAGAGCAGTTCTTC. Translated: CASSLGALTEEQFF.

This CDR3 reads CAWARLAGELFF. CDR3 nucleotides: TGTGCCTGGGCGCGACTCGCAGGGGAGCTGTTTTTT. The chain uses TRBV30 and TRBJ2-2, with D hard to call. This CDR3 has 12 amino acids. The germline V and J ends were trimmed by 5 bases and 8 bases, with 12 bases remaining between them. Germline CDR1 reads GTSNPN; CDR2 reads SVGIG (reference sequence).

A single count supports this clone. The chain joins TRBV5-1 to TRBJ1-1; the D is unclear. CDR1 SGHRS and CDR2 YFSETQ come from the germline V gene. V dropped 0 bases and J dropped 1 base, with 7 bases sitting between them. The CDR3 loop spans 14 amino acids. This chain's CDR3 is CASSLVRSNTEAFF. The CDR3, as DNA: TGCGCCAGCAGCTTGGTTAGGTCGAACACTGAAGCTTTCTTT.

The CDR3 DNA is TGCGCCAGCAGCTTGGGGGGAGGGAACTACAATGAGCAGTTCTTC. Its translation is CASSLGGGNYNEQFF. The chain employs TRBV5-1 and TRBJ2-1; the match to TRBD2 covers 7 bases. The CDR3 covers 15 residues. The J segment lost 3 bases and the V segment lost 0 bases, leaving 3 bases of the junction unmatched. Germline V CDR1 and CDR2: SGHRS, YFSETQ.

CDR3 region: CASSIGLAGATDTQYF. DNA for the CDR3: TGTGCCAGCAGCATCGGACTAGCGGGAGCCACAGATACGCAGTATTTT. This sequence joins TRBV11-2 and TRBJ2-3; 13 positions match TRBD2. Germline CDR1 SGHAT, CDR2 FQNNGV. CDR3 length: 16 residues. The ends lost 5 bases at V and 2 bases at J; junction bases unmatched: 4.

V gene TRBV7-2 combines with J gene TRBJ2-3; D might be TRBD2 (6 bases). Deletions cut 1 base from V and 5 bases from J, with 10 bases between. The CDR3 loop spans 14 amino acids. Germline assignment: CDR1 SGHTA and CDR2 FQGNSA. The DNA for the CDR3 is TGTGCCAGCAGCTTAGATGGGGGGAGAGATACGCAGTATTTT. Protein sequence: CASSLDGGRDTQYF. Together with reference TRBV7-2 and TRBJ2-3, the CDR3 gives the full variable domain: GAGVSQSPSNKVTEKGKDVELRCDPISGHTALYWYRQSLGQGLEFLIYFQGNSAPDKSGLPSDRFSAERTGGSVSTLTIQRTQQEDSAVYLCASSLDGGRDTQYFGPGTRLTVL.

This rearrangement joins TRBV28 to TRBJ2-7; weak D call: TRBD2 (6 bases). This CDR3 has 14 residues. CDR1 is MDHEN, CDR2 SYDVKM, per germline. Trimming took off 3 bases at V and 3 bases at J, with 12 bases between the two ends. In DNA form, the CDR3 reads TGTGCCAGCAGTTTCGGGGGACTTGTCTACGAGCAGTACTTC. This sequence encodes CASSFGGLVYEQYF.

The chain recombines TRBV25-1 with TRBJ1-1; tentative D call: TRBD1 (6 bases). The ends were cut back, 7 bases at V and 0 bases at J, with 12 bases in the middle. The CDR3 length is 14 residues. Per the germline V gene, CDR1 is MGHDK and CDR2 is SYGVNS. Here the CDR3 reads CASTDRDMNTEAFF. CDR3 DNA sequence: TGTGCCAGCACGGACAGAGACATGAACACTGAAGCTTTCTTT.

In DNA, the CDR3 is TGTGCCAGCAGCACCGGACAGGGGTCTGGCTACACCTTC. Amino acids: CASSTGQGSGYTF. This chain links TRBV5-6 with TRBJ1-2, with 9 bases matching TRBD1. Unmatched junction bases numbered 5, after V lost 4 bases and J lost 7 bases. Germline-derived CDR1 and CDR2 are SGHDT and YYEEEE. This CDR3 comprises 13 residues.